The present T cell receptor beta chain was sequenced within a study of blood T cell repertoires in COVID-19. Study summary: Whether acute or convalescent, the COVID-19 samples came from the United States, Italy and Spain.

Some clones are missing from TCRdb's copy, which holds only in-frame ones; the method was immunoSEQ multiplex PCR. The table records 37,000 or so clones, roughly 78% of them present only once. CDR3 length: 18 amino acids. In this sample, this clone turned up once. The TCR was taken from a man between 60 and 70 years old with acute or convalescent COVID-19. The chain employs TRBV21-1 and TRBJ2-7; no check of the table's D call, TRBD1, against the DNA was made. TRBV21-1 is annotated as a pseudogene. The sequenced sample consisted of peripheral blood. DNA for the CDR3: TGTGCCAGCAGCAAAGGTGACAGGTTCCCCGAGGCTGACTACGAGCAGTACTTC. Translating it yields CASSKGDRFPEADYEQYF.